The rows below give T cell receptor beta chains drawn from one sample of a study of Tregs in tolerant kidney transplant recipients. Produced via immunoSEQ multiplex PCR; TCRdb's table is partial and in-frame only. The sample yields around 50,000 clones, approximately 91% seen once. The material sequenced was CD8+ T cells from blood (PBMCs), taken 24 months after the transplant. The source is a human patient who received a combined kidney and bone marrow transplant. Some T cells may have come from the graft donor. CDR3s include the opening cysteine and the closing phenylalanine or tryptophan. Fields, in order: D gene, clone size, V gene, J gene, CDR3 protein, CDR3 DNA. D genes are given only for firm matches. Clone size is shown for a subset of rows, as once, few, many or a class of expanded clone.

>-|-|TRBV13|TRBJ2-3
CASSSWTAPDLLPDTQYF
TGTGCCAGCAGCTCCTGGACAGCACCAGACCTCCTCCCTGATACGCAGTATTTT
>-|-|TRBV28|TRBJ2-7
CASSLLGGPYEQYF
TGTGCCAGCAGTTTATTGGGGGGACCCTACGAGCAGTACTTC
>-|-|TRBV27|TRBJ2-7
CASSLRSYSPYEQYF
TGTGCCAGCAGTTTACGTAGTTACTCCCCCTACGAGCAGTACTTC
>TRBD1|-|TRBV28|TRBJ2-3
CASSGDRSTDTQYF
TGTGCCAGCAGTGGGGACAGATCCACAGATACGCAGTATTTT
>TRBD2|-|TRBV7-9|TRBJ2-7
CASSFRDYSYEQYF
TGTGCCAGCAGCTTCCGGGACTACTCCTACGAGCAGTACTTC
>TRBD1|-|TRBV5-1|TRBJ2-1
CASSLFGTGRINEQFF
TGCGCCAGCAGCTTGTTCGGGACAGGCAGGATCAATGAGCAGTTCTTC
>-|-|TRBV5-6|TRBJ2-3
CASSALLRGVNTQYF
TGTGCCAGCAGCGCACTACTTCGGGGTGTCAATACGCAGTATTTT
>-|-|TRBV7-9|TRBJ2-1
CASSLRLELGEQFF
TGTGCCAGCAGCTTAAGACTAGAACTGGGTGAGCAGTTCTTC
>-|-|TRBV27|TRBJ2-3
CASSLKGPDTQYF
TGTGCCAGCAGTTTAAAGGGGCCAGATACGCAGTATTTT
>-|-|TRBV7-9|TRBJ2-4
CASSLDSENIQYF
TGTGCCAGCAGCTTAGACTCCGAAAACATTCAGTACTTC
>-|-|TRBV30|TRBJ1-1
CAWENRGRSAEAFF
TGTGCCTGGGAGAATAGAGGGAGATCCGCTGAAGCTTTCTTT
>TRBD2|-|TRBV5-6|TRBJ2-7
CASSFGFSGGAREQYF
TGTGCCAGCAGCTTCGGCTTTAGCGGGGGGGCTCGCGAGCAGTACTTC
>-|-|TRBV12-5|TRBJ1-1
CASGLGGENTEAFF
TGTGCTAGTGGTTTGGGCGGCGAGAACACTGAAGCTTTCTTT
>-|-|TRBV6-1|TRBJ1-3
CASKGDTGAGNTIYF
TGTGCCAGCAAAGGGGACACTGGGGCTGGAAACACCATATATTTT
>-|-|TRBV6-5|TRBJ2-7
CASSYNRNYEQYF
TGTGCCAGCAGTTACAACAGGAACTACGAGCAGTACTTC
>-|-|TRBV2|TRBJ2-5
CASSHRGGGGGQETQYF
TGTGCCAGCAGTCACAGGGGGGGTGGTGGCGGTCAAGAGACCCAGTACTTC
>-|-|TRBV7-9|TRBJ1-2
CASSTWVRGYTF
TGTGCCAGCAGCACTTGGGTGCGGGGCTACACCTTC
>TRBD1|few|TRBV2|TRBJ1-4
CASTPGQGAELFF
TGTGCCAGCACACCGGGACAGGGGGCAGAACTGTTTTTT
>-|-|TRBV27|TRBJ2-6
CASSLSGRAGANVLTF
TGTGCCAGCAGTTTATCGGGGAGAGCTGGGGCCAACGTCCTGACTTTC
>-|-|TRBV7-9|TRBJ2-2
CASSLTGPSSGELFF
TGTGCCAGCAGCTTAACTGGGCCCTCAAGCGGGGAGCTGTTTTTT
>TRBD1|-|TRBV13|TRBJ2-5
CASSFETGIQETQYF
TGTGCCAGCAGCTTCGAGACAGGGATTCAAGAGACCCAGTACTTC